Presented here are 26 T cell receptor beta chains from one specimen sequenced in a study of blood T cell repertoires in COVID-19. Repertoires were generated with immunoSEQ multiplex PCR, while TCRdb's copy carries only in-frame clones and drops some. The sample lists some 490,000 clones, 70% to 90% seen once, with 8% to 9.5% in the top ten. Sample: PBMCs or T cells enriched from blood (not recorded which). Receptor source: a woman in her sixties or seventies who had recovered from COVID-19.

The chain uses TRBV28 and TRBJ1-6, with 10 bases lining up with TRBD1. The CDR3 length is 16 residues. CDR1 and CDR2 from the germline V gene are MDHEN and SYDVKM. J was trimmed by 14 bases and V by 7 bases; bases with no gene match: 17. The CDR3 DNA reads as TGTGCCAGCAACTTTAAATCGACAGGGGGCTCTATGGCCCTCCACTTT. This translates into CASNFKSTGGSMALHF.

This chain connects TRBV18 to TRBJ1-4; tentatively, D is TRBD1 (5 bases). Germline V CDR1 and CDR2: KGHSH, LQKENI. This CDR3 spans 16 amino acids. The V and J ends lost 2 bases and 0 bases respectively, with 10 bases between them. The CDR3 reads CASSPGAGSTNEKLFF. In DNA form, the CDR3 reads TGTGCCAGCTCACCAGGGGCAGGATCAACTAATGAAAAACTGTTTTTT.

CDR3 coding DNA: TGCGCCAGCAGCCAAGATGGGGCAGGGCGGCAGCCCCAGCATTTT. It yields the protein CASSQDGAGRQPQHF. This chain joins TRBV4-1 and TRBJ1-5, with TRBD1 as a possible D gene (5 bases). The CDR3 spans 15 residues. The germline gives CDR1 MGHRA, CDR2 YSYEKL. Trimming left V 0 bases short and J 7 bases short, with 13 bases between.

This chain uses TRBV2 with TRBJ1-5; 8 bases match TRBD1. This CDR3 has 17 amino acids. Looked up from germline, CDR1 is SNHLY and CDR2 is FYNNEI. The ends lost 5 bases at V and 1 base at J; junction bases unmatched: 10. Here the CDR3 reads CASSRGQGGLSNQPQHF. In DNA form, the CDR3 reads TGTGCCAGCAGTCGCGGACAGGGCGGTTTGAGCAATCAGCCCCAGCATTTT.

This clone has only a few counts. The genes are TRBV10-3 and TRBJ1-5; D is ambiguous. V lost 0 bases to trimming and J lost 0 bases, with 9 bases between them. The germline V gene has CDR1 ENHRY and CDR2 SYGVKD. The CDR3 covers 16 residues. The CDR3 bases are TGTGCCATCAGTGAGTCGAGAGGGTCTAGCAATCAGCCCCAGCATTTT. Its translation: CAISESRGSSNQPQHF.

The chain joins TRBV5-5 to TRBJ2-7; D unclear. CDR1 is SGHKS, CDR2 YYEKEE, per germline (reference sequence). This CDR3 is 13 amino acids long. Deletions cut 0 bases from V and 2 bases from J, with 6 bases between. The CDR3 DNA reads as TGTGCCAGCAGCTTGGGAGGCCCCTACGAGCAGTACTTC. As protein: CASSLGGPYEQYF.

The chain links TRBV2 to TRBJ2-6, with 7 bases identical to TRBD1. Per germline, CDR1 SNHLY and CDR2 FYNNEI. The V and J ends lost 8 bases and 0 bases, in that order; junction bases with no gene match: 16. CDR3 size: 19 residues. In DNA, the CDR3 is TGTGCCAGCCGGGCCCTAAGGGGGCGGGTGGACTCTGGGGCCAACGTCCTGACTTTC. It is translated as CASRALRGRVDSGANVLTF.

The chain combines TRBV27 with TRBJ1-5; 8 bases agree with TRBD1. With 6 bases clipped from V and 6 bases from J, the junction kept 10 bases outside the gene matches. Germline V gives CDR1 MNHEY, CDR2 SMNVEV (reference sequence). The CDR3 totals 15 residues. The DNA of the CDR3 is TGTGCCAGCAGGCAACAGGGGGTTTTGGGTCAGCCCCAGCATTTT. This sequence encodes CASRQQGVLGQPQHF.

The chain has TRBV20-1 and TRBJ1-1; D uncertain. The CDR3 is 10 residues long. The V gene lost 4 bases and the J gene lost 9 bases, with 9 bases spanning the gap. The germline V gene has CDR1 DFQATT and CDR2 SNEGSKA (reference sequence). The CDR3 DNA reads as TGCAGTGCTATCAAGGAGAAAGCTTTCTTT. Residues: CSAIKEKAFF.

In nucleotides, the CDR3 is TGTGCCAGCTCACCACTTGATGCGGGTAGCACCGGGGAGCTGTTTTTT. This encodes CASSPLDAGSTGELFF. This chain joins TRBV18 and TRBJ2-2; D might be TRBD2 (5 bases). Germline lookup yields CDR1 KGHSH and CDR2 LQKENI. This CDR3 is built from 16 residues. Trimming removed 1 base from V and 4 bases from J, with 13 bases in between. Full variable domain (outside the CDR3, taken from reference TRBV18 and TRBJ2-2): NAGVMQNPRHLVRRRGQEARLRCSPMKGHSHVYWYRQLPEEGLKFMVYLQKENIIDESGMPKERFSAEFPKEGPSILRIQQVVRGDSAAYFCASSPLDAGSTGELFFGEGSRLTVL.

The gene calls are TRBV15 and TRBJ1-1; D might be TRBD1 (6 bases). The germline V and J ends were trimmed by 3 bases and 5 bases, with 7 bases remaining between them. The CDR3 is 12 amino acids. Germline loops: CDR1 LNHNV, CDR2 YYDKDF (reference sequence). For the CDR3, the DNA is TGTGCCACCAGCAGTCAGGGGACTGAAGCTTTCTTT. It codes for CATSSQGTEAFF. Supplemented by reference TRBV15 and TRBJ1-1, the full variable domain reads DAMVIQNPRYQVTQFGKPVTLSCSQTLNHNVMYWYQQKSSQAPKLLFHYYDKDFNNEADTPDNFQSRRPNTSFCFLDIRSPGLGDTAMYLCATSSQGTEAFFGQGTRLTVV.

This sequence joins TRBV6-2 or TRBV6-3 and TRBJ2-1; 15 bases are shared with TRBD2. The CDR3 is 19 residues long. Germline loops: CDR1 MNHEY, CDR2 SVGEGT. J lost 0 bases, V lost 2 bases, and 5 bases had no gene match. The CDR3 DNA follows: TGTGCCAGCAGTTACCCCGGACTAGCGGGGGGGAGCTCCTACAATGAGCAGTTCTTC. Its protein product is CASSYPGLAGGSSYNEQFF.

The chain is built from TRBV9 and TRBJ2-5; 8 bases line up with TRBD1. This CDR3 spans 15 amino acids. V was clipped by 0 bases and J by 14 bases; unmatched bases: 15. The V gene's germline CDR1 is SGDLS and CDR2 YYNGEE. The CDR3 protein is CASSVAGTGYSRAYF. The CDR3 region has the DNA TGTGCCAGCAGCGTAGCTGGGACAGGTTACTCTCGGGCCTACTTC.

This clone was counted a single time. CDR3 amino acids: CASSIAGGWFQPQHF. Written as DNA, the CDR3 is TGTGCCAGTAGTATAGCCGGGGGATGGTTTCAGCCCCAGCATTTT. The rearrangement uses TRBV19 and TRBJ1-5; D possibly corresponds to TRBD1 (5 bases). In germline, CDR1 is LNHDA, CDR2 SQIVND (reference sequence). The CDR3 runs 15 residues. V was pared by 1 base and J by 6 bases, with 13 bases between.

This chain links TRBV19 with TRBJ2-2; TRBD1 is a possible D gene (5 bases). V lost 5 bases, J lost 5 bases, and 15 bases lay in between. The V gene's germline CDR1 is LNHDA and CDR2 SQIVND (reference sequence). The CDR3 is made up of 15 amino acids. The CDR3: CASSSQGKKTGELFF. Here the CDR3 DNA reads TGTGCCAGTAGTTCCCAGGGAAAGAAGACCGGGGAGCTGTTTTTT.

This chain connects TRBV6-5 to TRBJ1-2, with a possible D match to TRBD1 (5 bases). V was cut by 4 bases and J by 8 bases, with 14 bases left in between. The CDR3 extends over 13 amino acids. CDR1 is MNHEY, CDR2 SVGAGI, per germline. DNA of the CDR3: TGTGCCAGCAGTTCCACCGAGTGGGGCGGCTACACCTTC. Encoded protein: CASSSTEWGGYTF.

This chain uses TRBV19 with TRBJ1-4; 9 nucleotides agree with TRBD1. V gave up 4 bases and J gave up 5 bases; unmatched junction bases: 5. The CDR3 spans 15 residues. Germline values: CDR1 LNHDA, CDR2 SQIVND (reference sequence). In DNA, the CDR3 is TGTGCCAGTAGTACACTTGACAGGGGGAATGAAAAACTGTTTTTT. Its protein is CASSTLDRGNEKLFF.

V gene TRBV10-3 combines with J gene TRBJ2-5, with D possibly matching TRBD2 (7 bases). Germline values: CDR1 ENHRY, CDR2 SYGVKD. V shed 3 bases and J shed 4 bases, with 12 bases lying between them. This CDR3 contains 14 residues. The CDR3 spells CAISDGGGGETQYF. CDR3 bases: TGTGCCATCAGTGATGGGGGGGGCGGAGAGACCCAGTACTTC.

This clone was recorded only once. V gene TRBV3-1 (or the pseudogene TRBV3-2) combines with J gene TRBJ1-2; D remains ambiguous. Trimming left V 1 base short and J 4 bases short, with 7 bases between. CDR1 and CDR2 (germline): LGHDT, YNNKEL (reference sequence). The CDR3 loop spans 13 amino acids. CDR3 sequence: CASSQVSTYGYTF. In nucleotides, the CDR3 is TGTGCCAGCAGCCAAGTAAGCACCTATGGCTACACCTTC.

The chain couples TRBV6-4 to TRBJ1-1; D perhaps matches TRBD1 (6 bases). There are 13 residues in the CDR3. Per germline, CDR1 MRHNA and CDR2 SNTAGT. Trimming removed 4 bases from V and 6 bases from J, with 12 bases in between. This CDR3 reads CASSVTRGSEAFF. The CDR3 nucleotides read TGTGCCAGCAGTGTTACCAGGGGATCTGAAGCTTTCTTT.

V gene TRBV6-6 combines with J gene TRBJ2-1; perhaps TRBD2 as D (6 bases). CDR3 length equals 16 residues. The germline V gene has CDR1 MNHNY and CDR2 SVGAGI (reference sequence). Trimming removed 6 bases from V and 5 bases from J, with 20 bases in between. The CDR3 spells CASRPIVAGPDNEQFF. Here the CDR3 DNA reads TGTGCCAGCAGACCTATTGTGGCGGGACCCGACAATGAGCAGTTCTTC.

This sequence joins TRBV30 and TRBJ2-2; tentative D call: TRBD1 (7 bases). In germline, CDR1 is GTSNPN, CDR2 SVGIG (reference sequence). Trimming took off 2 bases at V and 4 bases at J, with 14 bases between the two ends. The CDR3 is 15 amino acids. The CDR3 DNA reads TGTGCCTGGAGTCTTGGAGGGGGCGGCACCGGGGAGCTGTTTTTT. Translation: CAWSLGGGGTGELFF.

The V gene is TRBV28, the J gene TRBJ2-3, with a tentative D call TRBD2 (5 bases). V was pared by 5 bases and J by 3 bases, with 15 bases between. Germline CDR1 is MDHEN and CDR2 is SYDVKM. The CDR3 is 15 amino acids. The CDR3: CASSPPGGLTDTQYF. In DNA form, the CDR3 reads TGTGCCAGCAGTCCCCCCGGCGGGCTGACAGATACGCAGTATTTT. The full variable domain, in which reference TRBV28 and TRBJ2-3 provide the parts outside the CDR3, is DVKVTQSSRYLVKRTGEKVFLECVQDMDHENMFWYRQDPGLGLRLIYFSYDVKMKEKGDIPEGYSVSREKKERFSLILESASTNQTSMYLCASSPPGGLTDTQYFGPGTRLTVL.

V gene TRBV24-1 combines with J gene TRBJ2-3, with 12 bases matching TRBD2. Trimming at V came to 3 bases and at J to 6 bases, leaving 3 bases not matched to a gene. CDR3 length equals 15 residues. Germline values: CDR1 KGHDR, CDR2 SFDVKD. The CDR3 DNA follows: TGTGCCACCAGTGATGCCGGACTAGCGGGGGATACGCAGTATTTT. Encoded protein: CATSDAGLAGDTQYF.

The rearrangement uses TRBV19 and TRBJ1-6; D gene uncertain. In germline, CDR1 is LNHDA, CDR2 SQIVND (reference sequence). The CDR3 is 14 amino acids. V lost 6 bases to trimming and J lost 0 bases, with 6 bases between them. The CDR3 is CASSYGSYNSPLHF. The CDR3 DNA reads TGTGCCAGTAGCTATGGCTCCTATAATTCACCCCTCCACTTT.

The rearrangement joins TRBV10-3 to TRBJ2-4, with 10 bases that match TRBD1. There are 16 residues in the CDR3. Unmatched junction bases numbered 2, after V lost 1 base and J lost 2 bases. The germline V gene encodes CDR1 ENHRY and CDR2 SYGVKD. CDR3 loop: CAISELGQGPKNIQYF. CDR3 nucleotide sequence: TGTGCCATCAGTGAGTTGGGACAGGGGCCCAAAAACATTCAGTACTTC.